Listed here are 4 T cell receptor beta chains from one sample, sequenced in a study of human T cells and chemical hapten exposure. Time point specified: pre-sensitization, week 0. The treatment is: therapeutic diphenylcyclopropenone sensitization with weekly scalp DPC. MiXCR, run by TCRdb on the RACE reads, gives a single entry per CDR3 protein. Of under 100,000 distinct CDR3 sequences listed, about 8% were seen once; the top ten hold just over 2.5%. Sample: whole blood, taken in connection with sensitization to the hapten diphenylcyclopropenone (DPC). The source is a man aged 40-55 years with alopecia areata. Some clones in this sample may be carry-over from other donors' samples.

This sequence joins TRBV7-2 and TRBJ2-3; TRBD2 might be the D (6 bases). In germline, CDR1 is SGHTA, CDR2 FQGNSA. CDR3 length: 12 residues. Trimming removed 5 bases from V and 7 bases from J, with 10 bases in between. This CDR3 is CASSVLANTQYF. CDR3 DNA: TGTGCCAGCAGCGTACTAGCAAATACGCAGTATTTT.

CDR3 loop: CASKGTSTYNEQFF. The CDR3 nucleotides are TGTGCCAGCAAGGGAACTAGCACTTACAATGAGCAGTTCTTC. V gene TRBV6-2 or TRBV6-3 combines with J gene TRBJ2-1; D perhaps matches TRBD2 (6 bases). Per germline, CDR1 MNHEY and CDR2 SVGEGT. Trimming stripped 7 bases from V and 4 bases from J, with 14 bases between. The CDR3 is made up of 14 amino acids.

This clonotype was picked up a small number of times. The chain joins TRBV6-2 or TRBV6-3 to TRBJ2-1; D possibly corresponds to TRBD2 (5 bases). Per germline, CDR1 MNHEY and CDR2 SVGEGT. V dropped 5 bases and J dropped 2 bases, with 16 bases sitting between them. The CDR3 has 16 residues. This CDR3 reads CASSPVKRSPYNEQFF. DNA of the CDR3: TGTGCCAGCAGTCCGGTCAAGCGGTCCCCCTACAATGAGCAGTTCTTC.

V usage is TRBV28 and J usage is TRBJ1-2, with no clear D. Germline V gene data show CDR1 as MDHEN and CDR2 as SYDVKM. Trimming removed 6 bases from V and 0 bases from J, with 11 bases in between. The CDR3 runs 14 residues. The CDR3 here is CASRPYLANYGYTF. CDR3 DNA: TGTGCCAGCAGACCTTACCTTGCTAACTATGGCTACACCTTC.